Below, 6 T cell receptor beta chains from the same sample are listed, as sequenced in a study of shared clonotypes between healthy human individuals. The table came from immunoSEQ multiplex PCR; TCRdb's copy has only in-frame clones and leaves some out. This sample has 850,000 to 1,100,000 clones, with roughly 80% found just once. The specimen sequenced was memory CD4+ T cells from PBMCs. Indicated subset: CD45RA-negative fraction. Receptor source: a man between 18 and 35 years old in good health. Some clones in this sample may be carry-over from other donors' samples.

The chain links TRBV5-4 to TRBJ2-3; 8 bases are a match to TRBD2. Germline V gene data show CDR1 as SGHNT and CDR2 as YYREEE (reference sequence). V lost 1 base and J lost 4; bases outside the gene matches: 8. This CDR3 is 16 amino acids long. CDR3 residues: CASSLLGGRSADTQYF. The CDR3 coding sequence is TGTGCCAGCAGCTTGTTGGGCGGGAGGTCGGCAGATACGCAGTATTTT.

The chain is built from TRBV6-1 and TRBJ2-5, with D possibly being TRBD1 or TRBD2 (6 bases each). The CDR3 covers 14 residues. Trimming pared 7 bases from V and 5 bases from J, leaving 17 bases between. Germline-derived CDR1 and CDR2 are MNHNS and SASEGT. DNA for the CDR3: TGTGCCAGCAAGGAGGGCAGGGGATACGAGACCCAGTACTTC. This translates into CASKEGRGYETQYF.

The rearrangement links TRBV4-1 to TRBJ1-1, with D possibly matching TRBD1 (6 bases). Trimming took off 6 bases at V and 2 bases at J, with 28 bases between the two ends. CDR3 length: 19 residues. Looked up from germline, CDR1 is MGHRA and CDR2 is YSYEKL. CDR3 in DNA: TGCGCCAGCAGTCGGAATACCGGGACAAAGATTTTCCTTAACACTGAAGCTTTCTTT. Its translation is CASSRNTGTKIFLNTEAFF.

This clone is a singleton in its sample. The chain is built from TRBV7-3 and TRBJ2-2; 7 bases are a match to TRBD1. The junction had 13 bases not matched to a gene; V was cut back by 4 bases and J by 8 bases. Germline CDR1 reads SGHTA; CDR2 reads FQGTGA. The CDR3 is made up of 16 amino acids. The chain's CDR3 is CASSYLDRLSSGELFF. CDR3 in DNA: TGTGCCAGCAGCTACCTGGACAGGTTGAGTTCGGGGGAGCTGTTTTTT. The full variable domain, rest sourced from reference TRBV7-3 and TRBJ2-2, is GAGVSQTPSNKVTEKGKYVELRCDPISGHTALYWYRQSLGQGPEFLIYFQGTGAADDSGLPNDRFFAVRPEGSVSTLKIQRTERGDSAVYLCASSYLDRLSSGELFFGEGSRLTVL.

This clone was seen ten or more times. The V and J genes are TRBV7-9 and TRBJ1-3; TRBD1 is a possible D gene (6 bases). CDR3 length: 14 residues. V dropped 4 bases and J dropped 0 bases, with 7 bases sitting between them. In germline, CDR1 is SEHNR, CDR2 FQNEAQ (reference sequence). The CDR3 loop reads CASSWDTSGNTIYF. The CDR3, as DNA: TGTGCCAGCAGCTGGGACACCTCTGGAAACACCATATATTTT.

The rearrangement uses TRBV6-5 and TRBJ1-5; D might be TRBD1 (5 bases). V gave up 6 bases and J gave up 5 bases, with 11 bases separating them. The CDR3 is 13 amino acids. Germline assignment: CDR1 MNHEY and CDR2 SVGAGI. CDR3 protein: CASRTGVDQPQHF. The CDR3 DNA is TGTGCCAGCAGGACGGGGGTAGATCAGCCCCAGCATTTT.